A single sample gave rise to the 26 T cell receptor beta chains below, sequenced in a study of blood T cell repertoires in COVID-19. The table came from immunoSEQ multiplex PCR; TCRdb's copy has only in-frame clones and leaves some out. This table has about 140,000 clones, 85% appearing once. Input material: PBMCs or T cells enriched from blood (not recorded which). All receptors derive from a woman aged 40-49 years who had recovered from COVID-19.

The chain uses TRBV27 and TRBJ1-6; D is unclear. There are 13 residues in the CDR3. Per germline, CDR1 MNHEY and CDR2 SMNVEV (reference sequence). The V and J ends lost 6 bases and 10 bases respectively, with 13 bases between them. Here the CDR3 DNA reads TGTGCCAGCAGCTCCGTTAGTAGATCACCCCTCCACTTT. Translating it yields CASSSVSRSPLHF.

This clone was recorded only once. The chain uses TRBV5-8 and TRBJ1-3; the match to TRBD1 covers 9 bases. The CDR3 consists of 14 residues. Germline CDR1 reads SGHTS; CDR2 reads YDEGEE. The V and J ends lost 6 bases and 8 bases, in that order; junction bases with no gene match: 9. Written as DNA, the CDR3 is TGTGCCAGCAACGCCGGGACAGGGTGGGACACCATATATTTT. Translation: CASNAGTGWDTIYF.

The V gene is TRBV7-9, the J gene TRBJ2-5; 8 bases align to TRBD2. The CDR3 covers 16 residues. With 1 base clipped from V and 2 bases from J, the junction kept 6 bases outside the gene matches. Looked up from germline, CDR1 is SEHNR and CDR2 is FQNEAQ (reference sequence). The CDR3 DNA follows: TGTGCCAGCAGCTTAGGAGCGACTAGCGCTCAAGAGACCCAGTACTTC. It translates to CASSLGATSAQETQYF.

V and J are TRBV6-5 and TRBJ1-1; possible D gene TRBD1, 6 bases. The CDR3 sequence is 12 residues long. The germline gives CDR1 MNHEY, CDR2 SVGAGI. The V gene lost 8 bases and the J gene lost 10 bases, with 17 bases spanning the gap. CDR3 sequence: CASGQGRGLAFF. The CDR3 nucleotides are TGTGCCAGCGGGCAGGGCAGGGGTTTAGCTTTCTTT.

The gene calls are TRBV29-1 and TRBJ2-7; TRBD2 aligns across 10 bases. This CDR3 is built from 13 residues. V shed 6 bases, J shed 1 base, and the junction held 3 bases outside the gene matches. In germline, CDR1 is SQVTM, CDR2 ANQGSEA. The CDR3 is CSVATSGSYEQYF. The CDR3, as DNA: TGCAGCGTCGCGACTAGCGGGTCCTACGAGCAGTACTTC.

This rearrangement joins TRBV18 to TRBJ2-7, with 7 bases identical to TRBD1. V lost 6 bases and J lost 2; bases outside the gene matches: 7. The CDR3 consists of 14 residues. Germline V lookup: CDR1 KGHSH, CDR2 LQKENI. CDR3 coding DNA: TGTGCCAGCTCCCCAACAGGGGTCCCCTACGAGCAGTACTTC. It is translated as CASSPTGVPYEQYF. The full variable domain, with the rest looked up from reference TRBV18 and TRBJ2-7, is NAGVMQNPRHLVRRRGQEARLRCSPMKGHSHVYWYRQLPEEGLKFMVYLQKENIIDESGMPKERFSAEFPKEGPSILRIQQVVRGDSAAYFCASSPTGVPYEQYFGPGTRLTVT.

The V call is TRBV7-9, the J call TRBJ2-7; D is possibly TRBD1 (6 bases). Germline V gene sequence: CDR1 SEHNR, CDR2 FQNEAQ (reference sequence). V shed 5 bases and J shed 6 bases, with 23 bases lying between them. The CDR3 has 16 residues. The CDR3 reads CASSAPGTPSPGEQYF. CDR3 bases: TGTGCCAGCAGCGCTCCCGGGACACCGTCCCCAGGCGAGCAGTACTTC.

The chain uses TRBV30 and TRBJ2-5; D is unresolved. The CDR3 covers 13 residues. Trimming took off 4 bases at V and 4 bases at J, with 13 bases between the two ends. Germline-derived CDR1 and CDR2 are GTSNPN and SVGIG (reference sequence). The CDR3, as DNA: TGTGCCTGGAAATCCCTCGGCGGAGAGACCCAGTACTTC. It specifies CAWKSLGGETQYF. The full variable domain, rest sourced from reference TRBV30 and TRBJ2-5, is SQTIHQWPATLVQPVGSPLSLECTVEGTSNPNLYWYRQAAGRGLQLLFYSVGIGQISSEVPQNLSASRPQDRQFILSSKKLLLSDSGFYLCAWKSLGGETQYFGPGTRLLVL.

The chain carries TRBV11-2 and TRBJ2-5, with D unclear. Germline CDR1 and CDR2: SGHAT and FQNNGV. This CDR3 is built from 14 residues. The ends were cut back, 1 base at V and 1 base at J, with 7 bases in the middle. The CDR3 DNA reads TGTGCCAGCAGCTTAGGCGGCAGCCAAGAGACCCAGTACTTC. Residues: CASSLGGSQETQYF.

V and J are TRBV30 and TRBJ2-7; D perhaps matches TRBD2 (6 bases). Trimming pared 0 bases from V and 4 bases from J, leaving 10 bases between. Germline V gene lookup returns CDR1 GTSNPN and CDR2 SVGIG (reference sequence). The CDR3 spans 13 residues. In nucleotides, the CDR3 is TGTGCCTGGAGTGTAGCGGGCTCTTACGAGCAGTACTTC. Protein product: CAWSVAGSYEQYF.

For the CDR3, the DNA is TGTGCCAGCAGTTACGGGCCGGCGGGAGGGGCCTACGAGCAGTACTTC. It codes for CASSYGPAGGAYEQYF. The genes are TRBV6-2 or TRBV6-3 and TRBJ2-7; 9 bases map to TRBD2. This CDR3 is 16 amino acids long. Germline V lookup: CDR1 MNHEY, CDR2 SVGEGT. J lost 2 bases, V lost 2 bases, and 7 bases had no gene match.

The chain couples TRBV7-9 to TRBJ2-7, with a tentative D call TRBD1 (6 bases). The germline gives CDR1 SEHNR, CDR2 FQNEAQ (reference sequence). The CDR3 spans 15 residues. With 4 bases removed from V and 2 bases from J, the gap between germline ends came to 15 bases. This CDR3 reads CASSSHREEAYEQYF. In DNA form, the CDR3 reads TGTGCCAGCAGCTCTCACAGGGAAGAGGCCTACGAGCAGTACTTC.

The chain's CDR3 is CASSSGFLRGRDTEAFF. DNA for the CDR3: TGTGCCAGCAGTTCGGGGTTTCTTCGGGGTCGGGACACTGAAGCTTTCTTT. The chain combines TRBV27 with TRBJ1-1; D gene ambiguous. This CDR3 is built from 17 residues. The germline V gene has CDR1 MNHEY and CDR2 SMNVEV (reference sequence). V dropped 4 bases and J dropped 3 bases, with 21 bases sitting between them.

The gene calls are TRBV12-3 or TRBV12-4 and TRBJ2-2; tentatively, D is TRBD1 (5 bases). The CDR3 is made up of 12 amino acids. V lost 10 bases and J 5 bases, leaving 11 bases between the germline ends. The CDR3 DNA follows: TGTGCCACAGGGCCCGAAACCGGGGAGCTGTTTTTT. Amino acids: CATGPETGELFF.

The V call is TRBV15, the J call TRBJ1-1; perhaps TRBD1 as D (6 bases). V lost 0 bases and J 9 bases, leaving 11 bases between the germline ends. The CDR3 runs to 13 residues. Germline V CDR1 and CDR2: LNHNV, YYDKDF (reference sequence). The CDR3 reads CATSRDSGQKAFF. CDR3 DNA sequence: TGTGCCACCAGCAGAGATTCCGGACAGAAAGCTTTCTTT.

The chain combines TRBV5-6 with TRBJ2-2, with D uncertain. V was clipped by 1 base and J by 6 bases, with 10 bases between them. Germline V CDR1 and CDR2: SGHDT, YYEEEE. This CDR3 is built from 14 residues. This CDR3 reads CASSLLPSAGELFF. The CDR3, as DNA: TGTGCCAGCAGCTTGTTACCCTCAGCCGGGGAGCTGTTTTTT.

The CDR3 is CASSHLRTEAFF. CDR3 nucleotide sequence: TGTGCCAGCAGCCATTTGAGGACTGAAGCTTTCTTT. The V gene is TRBV14, the J gene TRBJ1-1; no definite D call. Germline assignment: CDR1 SGHDN and CDR2 FVKESK. This CDR3 comprises 12 residues. Between the trimmed V and J ends, which lost 3 bases and 5 bases, there was a span of 7 bases.

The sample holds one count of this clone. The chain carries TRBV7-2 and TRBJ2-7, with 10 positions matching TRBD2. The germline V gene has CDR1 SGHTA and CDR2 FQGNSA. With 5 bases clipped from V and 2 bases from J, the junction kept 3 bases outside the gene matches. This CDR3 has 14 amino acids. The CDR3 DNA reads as TGTGCCAGCAGCATTGGACTAGCGGCCTACGAGCAGTACTTC. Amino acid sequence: CASSIGLAAYEQYF.

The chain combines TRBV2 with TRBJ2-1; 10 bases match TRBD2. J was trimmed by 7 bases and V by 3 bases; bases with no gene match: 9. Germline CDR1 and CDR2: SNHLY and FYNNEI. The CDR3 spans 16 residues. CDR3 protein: CASSDQLAGGGNEQFF. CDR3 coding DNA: TGTGCCAGCAGTGATCAGTTAGCGGGGGGAGGAAATGAGCAGTTCTTC.

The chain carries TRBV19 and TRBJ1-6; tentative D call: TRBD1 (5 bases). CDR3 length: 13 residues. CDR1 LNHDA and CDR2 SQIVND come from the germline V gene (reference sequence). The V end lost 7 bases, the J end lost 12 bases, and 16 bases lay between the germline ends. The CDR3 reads CASTLDGGEPLHF. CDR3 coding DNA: TGTGCCAGTACCTTGGACGGGGGGGAACCCCTCCACTTT.

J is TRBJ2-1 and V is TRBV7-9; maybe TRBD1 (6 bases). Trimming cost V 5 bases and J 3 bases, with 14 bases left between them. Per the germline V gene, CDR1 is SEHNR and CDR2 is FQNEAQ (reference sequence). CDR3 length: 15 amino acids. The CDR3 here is CASSGSDSIYNEQFF. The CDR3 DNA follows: TGTGCCAGCAGCGGATCGGACAGTATCTACAATGAGCAGTTCTTC.

The CDR3 is CASSLTGTYEQYF. DNA of the CDR3: TGTGCCAGCAGTTTAACAGGAACCTACGAGCAGTACTTC. This chain uses TRBV12-3 or TRBV12-4 with TRBJ2-7; maybe TRBD1 (5 bases). This CDR3 is 13 amino acids long. Trimming stripped 2 bases from V and 2 bases from J, with 7 bases between.

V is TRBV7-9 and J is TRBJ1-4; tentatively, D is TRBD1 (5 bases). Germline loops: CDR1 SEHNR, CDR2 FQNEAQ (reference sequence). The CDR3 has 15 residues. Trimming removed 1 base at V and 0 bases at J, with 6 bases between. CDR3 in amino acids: CASSLGQTTNEKLFF. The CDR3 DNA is TGTGCCAGCAGCTTAGGACAGACAACTAATGAAAAACTGTTTTTT.

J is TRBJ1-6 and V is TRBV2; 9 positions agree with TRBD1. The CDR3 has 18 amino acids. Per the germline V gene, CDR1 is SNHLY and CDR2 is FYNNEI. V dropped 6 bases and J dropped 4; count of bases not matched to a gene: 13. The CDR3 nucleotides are TGTGCCAGCAGCGAACCGGGACAGGGACTTCCTTATAATTCACCCCTCCACTTT. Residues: CASSEPGQGLPYNSPLHF.

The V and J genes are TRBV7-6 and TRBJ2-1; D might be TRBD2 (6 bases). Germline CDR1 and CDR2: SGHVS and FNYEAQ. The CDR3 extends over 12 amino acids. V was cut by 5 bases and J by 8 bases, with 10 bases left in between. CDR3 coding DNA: TGTGCCAGCAGCCCCACGGGGGATGAGCAGTTCTTC. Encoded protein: CASSPTGDEQFF.

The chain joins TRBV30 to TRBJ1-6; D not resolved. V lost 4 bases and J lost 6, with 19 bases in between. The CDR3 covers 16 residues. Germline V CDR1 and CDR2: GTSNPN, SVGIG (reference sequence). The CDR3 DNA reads TGTGCCTGGACGAGTGTAGGAGTTTCAGTTAATTCACCCCTCCACTTT. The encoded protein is CAWTSVGVSVNSPLHF.